A single sample is the source of the 30 T cell receptor beta chains below, sequenced in a study of T cell clonality in common variable immunodeficiency. Regarding the study as a whole: Common variable immunodeficiency TCR beta sequences reportedly had fewer deletions and N-nucleotide insertions.

No antigen is known for these receptors. Generated by immunoSEQ multiplex PCR, the TCRdb table keeps only in-frame clones and is missing some. The repertoire consists of over 11,000 clones, none detected only once. Sequenced sample: peripheral blood mononuclear cells. These receptors were collected from a human donor with common variable immunodeficiency.

About this clone itself: Sequencing ends 3 residues short of the CDR3 end; the germline J gene provides the rest. The chain employs TRBV11-2 and TRBJ2-5, with 10 bases that match TRBD2. This CDR3 has 15 residues. J was trimmed by 7 bases and V by 3 bases; bases with no gene match: 8. Looked up from germline, CDR1 is SGHAT and CDR2 is FQNNGV. The covered CDR3 bases are TGTGCCAGCAGCTTTCTAGCGGGGGATACAGGGACC. It specifies CASSFLAGDTGT. The entire CDR3 reads CASSFLAGDTGTQYF.

Sample share makes this clone medium-sized. Sequence at one end of the junction differs from germline and may be a read error. The DNA ends 3 residues before the CDR3 does, and the rest of the CDR3 is filled in from the germline J gene. The chain is built from TRBV4-2 and TRBJ2-1; 7 positions agree with TRBD2. CDR1 is LGHNA, CDR2 YNFKEQ, per germline. The CDR3 is 15 residues long. The DNA read from the CDR3 is TGCGCCAGCAGCCCAGAGGCAGCGGGGAGGAATGAG. The encoded protein is CASSPEAAGRNE. The full CDR3 protein reads CASSPEAAGRNEQFF.

This clone came up a few times. The read terminates 3 residues ahead of where the CDR3 ends, so the germline J gene completes it. The V call is TRBV7-6, the J call TRBJ2-1, with D perhaps given as TRBD1 or TRBD2 (5 bases each). CDR3 size: 14 residues. V was cut by 8 bases and J by 4 bases, with 15 bases left in between. The V gene's germline CDR1 is SGHVS and CDR2 FNYEAQ. The sequenced part of the CDR3 DNA is TGTGCCAGCTCCGACCTAGAGGGGTACAATGAG. Translating it yields CASSDLEGYNE. The whole CDR3 sequence is CASSDLEGYNEQFF.

As concerns this clone: The CDR3 end falls 3 residues outside the read, so it is completed with the germline J gene. The chain carries TRBV7-9 and TRBJ1-5, with a weak D call TRBD1 (6 bases). This CDR3 spans 14 amino acids. Germline V gene lookup returns CDR1 SEHNR and CDR2 FQNEAQ (reference sequence). V lost 5 bases and J lost 4, with 12 bases in between. The chain's CDR3 is CASSLGGGNQPQHF. CDR3 DNA, as far as it was read: TGTGCCAGCAGCCTAGGAGGGGGAAATCAGCCC.

Remarks on this clone: The CDR3 end falls 3 residues outside the read, so it is completed with the germline J gene. The chain recombines TRBV19 with TRBJ1-5, with 7 bases aligning to TRBD1. Germline values: CDR1 LNHDA, CDR2 SQIVND (reference sequence). The trim removed 5 bases at V and 7 bases at J, leaving 8 bases unmatched. The CDR3 runs 14 residues. The CDR3 protein is CASSVDRVDQPQHF. The covered CDR3 bases are TGTGCCAGTAGTGTCGACAGGGTAGACCAGCCC.

This clone was detected only a few times. The DNA ends 3 residues before the CDR3 does, and the rest of the CDR3 is filled in from the germline J gene. V gene TRBV19 combines with J gene TRBJ2-2; tentatively, D is TRBD2 (6 bases). CDR1 LNHDA and CDR2 SQIVND come from the germline V gene (reference sequence). The CDR3 is made up of 17 amino acids. The V end lost 0 bases, the J end lost 4 bases, and 15 bases lay between the germline ends. CDR3 in amino acids: CASSIDLRGLSTGELFF. The CDR3 DNA, read in part, is TGTGCCAGTAGTATAGATCTCCGGGGACTCTCCACCGGGGAG.

A remark on this clone: The read terminates 3 residues before the CDR3 end, so the remaining end is supplied by the germline J gene. The chain recombines TRBV7-2 with TRBJ2-2; unclear D gene. Looked up from germline, CDR1 is SGHTA and CDR2 is FQGNSA. V was clipped by 1 base and J by 7 bases, with 13 bases between them. The CDR3 runs to 15 residues. This CDR3 is CASSLGIPTNGELFF. Incomplete CDR3 DNA: TGTGCCAGCAGCTTAGGAATCCCAACTAACGGGGAG.

Worth noting for this clone: The CDR3 end falls 3 residues outside the read, so it is completed with the germline J gene. This chain connects TRBV19 to TRBJ2-1; 8 positions agree with TRBD1. There are 14 residues in the CDR3. The J segment lost 7 bases and the V segment lost 5 bases, leaving 7 bases of the junction unmatched. From germline, CDR1 is LNHDA and CDR2 SQIVND (reference sequence). CDR3 in amino acids: CASSSPGQVNEQFF. CDR3 bases read: TGTGCCAGTAGTTCTCCGGGACAGGTGAATGAG.

This clone has more than one count but fewer than ten. Read coverage stops 3 residues before the CDR3 terminus; the germline J gene supplies the remainder. The chain employs TRBV19 and TRBJ1-2; maybe TRBD1 (6 bases). This CDR3 region has 12 residues. The germline V and J ends were trimmed by 9 bases and 4 bases, with 12 bases remaining between them. CDR1 and CDR2 from the germline V gene are LNHDA and SQIVND (reference sequence). CDR3 residues: CASEDSPYGYTF. The sequenced CDR3 bases are TGTGCCAGCGAGGACAGCCCCTATGGC.

As for this clone: The read falls 3 residues short of the CDR3 end, and the missing part is taken from the germline J gene. J is TRBJ1-2 and V is TRBV18; D is possibly TRBD1 (6 bases). This CDR3 is built from 15 residues. The V gene's germline CDR1 is KGHSH and CDR2 LQKENI. V lost 0 bases, J lost 3 bases, and 11 bases lay in between. The sequenced part of the CDR3 DNA is TGTGCCAGCTCACCACCCCAGGGGCGCGACTATGGC. The encoded protein is CASSPPQGRDYG. The complete CDR3 protein is CASSPPQGRDYGYTF.

As regards this clone: The CDR3 end falls 3 residues outside the read, so it is completed with the germline J gene. The chain combines TRBV18 with TRBJ1-2, with a possible D match to TRBD1 (6 bases). Germline V gives CDR1 KGHSH, CDR2 LQKENI. Trimming took 1 base from V and 2 from J, leaving 8 bases between them. The CDR3 sequence is 14 residues long. The part of the CDR3 DNA that was read is TGTGCCAGCTCACCACGGACAGCAAACTATGGC. Its translation is CASSPRTANYG. The full CDR3 protein reads CASSPRTANYGYTF.

As to this clone: The read finishes 3 residues shy of the CDR3 end, and the germline J gene is used to complete it. Additional DNA sequences in this sample encode the identical CDR3. V and J are TRBV7-9 and TRBJ1-2; 8 nucleotides line up with TRBD1. The junction had 6 bases not matched to a gene; V was cut back by 5 bases and J by 4 bases. The germline V gene has CDR1 SEHNR and CDR2 FQNEAQ (reference sequence). The CDR3 totals 14 residues. CDR3 DNA (partial): TGTGCCAGCAGCCCCGGACAGGGCGGCTATGGC. Encoded protein: CASSPGQGGYG. The full CDR3 reads CASSPGQGGYGYTF. Complete variable domain (other parts from reference TRBV7-9 and TRBJ1-2): DTGVSQNPRHKITKRGQNVTFRCDPISEHNRLYWYRQTLGQGPEFLTYFQNEAQLEKSRLLSDRFSAERPKGSFSTLEIQRTEQGDSAMYLCASSPGQGGYGYTFGSGTRLTVV.

This clone turned up a few times. The read ends 3 residues shy of where the CDR3 ends; the end is completed using the germline J gene. This chain links TRBV11-2 with TRBJ2-7, with 8 bases aligning to TRBD1. The CDR3 is 13 amino acids. In germline, CDR1 is SGHAT, CDR2 FQNNGV. Trimming removed 7 bases from V and 6 bases from J; junction bases left unmatched: 8. The sequenced part of the CDR3 DNA is TGTGCCAGCATCAATACAGGGGGGTCCGAG. Its protein is CASINTGGSE. The CDR3 in its entirety is CASINTGGSEQYF.

This clone was detected only a few times. The DNA ends 3 residues before the CDR3 does, and the rest of the CDR3 is filled in from the germline J gene. The chain is built from TRBV29-1 and TRBJ2-7; TRBD1 might be the D (5 bases). The CDR3 runs 14 residues. The germline gives CDR1 SQVTM, CDR2 ANQGSEA. The V and J ends lost 2 bases and 0 bases respectively, with 11 bases between them. CDR3 protein: CSVERTYPSYEQYF. The part of the CDR3 DNA that was read is TGCAGCGTTGAAAGGACATATCCCTCCTACGAG.

Concerning this clone: The CDR3 goes on 3 residues after the read ends, and that part is filled in from the germline J gene. This chain connects TRBV5-1 to TRBJ2-7, with 7 bases aligning to TRBD2. V lost 3 bases to trimming and J lost 0 bases; unmatched junction nucleotides: 3. The CDR3 runs 14 residues. Per germline, CDR1 SGHRS and CDR2 YFSETQ. The CDR3 reads CASSWGGSSYEQYF. The part of the CDR3 DNA that was read is TGCGCCAGCAGCTGGGGGGGGAGCTCCTACGAG.

CDR3 sequence reads: CASRYPTGIGYTF. The sequenced CDR3 bases are TGTGCCAGCAGATACCCGACAGGGATTGGC. V gene TRBV7-2 combines with J gene TRBJ1-2; the match to TRBD1 covers 7 bases. Read coverage stops 3 residues before the CDR3 terminus; the germline J gene supplies the remainder. V shed 6 bases, J shed 7 bases, and the junction held 8 bases outside the gene matches. Germline CDR1 reads SGHTA; CDR2 reads FQGNSA. CDR3 size: 13 residues.

This clone was seen a handful of times. The sequenced fragment ends 3 residues before the CDR3 boundary, so the rest is inferred from the germline J gene. The chain carries TRBV18 and TRBJ2-1, with 7 bases identical to TRBD1. J lost 6 bases, V lost 0 bases, and 11 bases had no gene match. Germline V gene sequence: CDR1 KGHSH, CDR2 LQKENI. This CDR3 spans 17 amino acids. The CDR3 bases that were read are TGTGCCAGCTCACCACCGAGGGGGCAGGGTTCGGGCAATGAG. Amino acids: CASSPPRGQGSGNE. The whole CDR3 protein is CASSPPRGQGSGNEQFF.

Turning to this clone: The read terminates 3 residues before the CDR3 end, so the remaining end is supplied by the germline J gene. V usage is TRBV19 and J usage is TRBJ2-7; a possible D gene is TRBD1 (6 bases). The CDR3 consists of 13 residues. The germline gives CDR1 LNHDA, CDR2 SQIVND (reference sequence). Trimming took 6 bases from V and 2 from J, leaving 11 bases between them. The DNA read from the CDR3 is TGTGCCAGTAGCTGGAGACAGGCCTACGAG. Translated, it gives CASSWRQAYE. The full CDR3 sequence reads CASSWRQAYEQYF.

This clone occurred a few times. The sequenced fragment ends 3 residues before the CDR3 boundary, so the rest is inferred from the germline J gene. J is TRBJ2-7 and V is TRBV19; D is perhaps TRBD2 (5 bases). Looked up from germline, CDR1 is LNHDA and CDR2 is SQIVND (reference sequence). The CDR3 extends over 13 amino acids. Trimming removed 5 bases at V and 2 bases at J, with 10 bases between. The CDR3 loop reads CASSLAGAYEQYF. The covered CDR3 bases are TGTGCCAGTAGTTTAGCCGGGGCCTACGAG.

This clone showed up just a few times. The read ends 3 residues shy of where the CDR3 ends; the end is completed using the germline J gene. The chain uses TRBV7-9 and TRBJ1-2; 9 bases fit TRBD1. The germline gives CDR1 SEHNR, CDR2 FQNEAQ (reference sequence). The CDR3 totals 13 residues. The CDR3 loop reads CASSLGDRVGYTF. The CDR3 DNA, read in part, is TGTGCCAGCAGCTTAGGGGACAGGGTAGGC.

In this sample, this clone is medium-sized. Read sequence stops 3 residues before the CDR3 end, and the germline J gene provides the missing end. The chain recombines TRBV28 with TRBJ2-5, with D perhaps matching TRBD2 (5 bases). This CDR3 comprises 14 residues. Trimming pared 6 bases from V and 5 bases from J, leaving 16 bases between. In germline, CDR1 is MDHEN, CDR2 SYDVKM. CDR3 DNA (partial): TGTGCCAGCAGCTTTCGGGGTCCGGGGGAGACC. Amino acid sequence: CASSFRGPGET. The whole CDR3 region reads CASSFRGPGETQYF.

On this clone itself: The read finishes 3 residues shy of the CDR3 end, and the germline J gene is used to complete it. V gene TRBV7-2 combines with J gene TRBJ2-3; D tentatively fits TRBD1 or TRBD2 (6 bases each). Trimming stripped 7 bases from V and 3 bases from J, with 17 bases between. This CDR3 spans 15 amino acids. CDR1 and CDR2 (germline): SGHTA, FQGNSA. The part of the CDR3 DNA that was read is TGTGCCAGCACCCTAGGAGGGGGTTGGACAGATACG. It encodes CASTLGGGWTDT. The whole CDR3 sequence reads CASTLGGGWTDTQYF.

This clone was observed a few times. With the read ending 3 residues before the CDR3 end, the germline J gene is used to fill in that end. The chain recombines TRBV19 with TRBJ1-5, with a weak D call TRBD1 (5 bases). The CDR3 contains 13 residues. V was shortened by 7 bases and J by 4 bases, with 11 bases between the two germline ends. The germline CDR1 and CDR2 sequences are LNHDA and SQIVND (reference sequence). The CDR3 bases that were read are TGTGCCAGTACCCCAAGACAGAATCAGCCC. It encodes CASTPRQNQP. From start to end, the CDR3 is CASTPRQNQPQHF. Drawing the rest from reference TRBV19 and TRBJ1-5, the complete variable domain is DGGITQSPKYLFRKEGQNVTLSCEQNLNHDAMYWYRQDPGQGLRLIYYSQIVNDFQKGDIAEGYSVSREKKESFPLTVTSAQKNPTAFYLCASTPRQNQPQHFGDGTRLSIL.

This clone showed up many times. The read stops 3 residues short of the end of the CDR3; the missing end is completed from the germline J gene. This chain uses TRBV20-1 with TRBJ1-2; D perhaps matches TRBD1 (6 bases). The CDR3 is 12 residues long. The germline CDR1 and CDR2 sequences are DFQATT and SNEGSKA (reference sequence). The sequenced CDR3 bases are TGCAGTGTTAACAGGGACCGCTGGGGC. This sequence encodes CSVNRDRWG. The CDR3, in full, reads CSVNRDRWGYTF.

The table lists this clone with a few counts. The CDR3 end lies 3 residues beyond the end of the read and is filled in from the germline J gene. The rearrangement links TRBV20-1 to TRBJ1-5; D possibly corresponds to TRBD1 (5 bases). Germline CDR1 and CDR2: DFQATT and SNEGSKA (reference sequence). Trimming removed 1 base at V and 7 bases at J, with 14 bases between. The CDR3 runs to 14 residues. The CDR3 here is CSARGWGGEQPQHF. CDR3 bases read: TGCAGTGCTAGAGGTTGGGGGGGAGAGCAGCCC.

In this sample, this clone turned up a few times. From the germline J gene comes the end of the CDR3, since the read stops 3 residues before it. The J gene is TRBJ1-6, the V gene TRBV18; D ambiguous. The CDR3 runs to 14 residues. Germline CDR1 reads KGHSH; CDR2 reads LQKENI. Between the trimmed V and J ends, which lost 0 bases and 9 bases, there was a span of 9 bases. The sequenced part of the CDR3 DNA is TGTGCCAGCTCACCACCACAGAGTCTTTCACCC. Protein: CASSPPQSLSP. The entire CDR3 protein reads CASSPPQSLSPLHF.

This clone came up a few times. The read ends 3 residues shy of where the CDR3 ends; the end is completed using the germline J gene. The V gene is TRBV19, the J gene TRBJ2-4; a possible D gene is TRBD2 (6 bases). This CDR3 has 15 amino acids. In germline, CDR1 is LNHDA, CDR2 SQIVND (reference sequence). The V gene lost 3 bases and the J gene lost 8 bases, with 17 bases spanning the gap. The covered CDR3 bases are TGTGCCAGTAGTATGCGCGGGGCCGAGTTTCACATT. Translating gives CASSMRGAEFHI. The whole CDR3 is CASSMRGAEFHIQYF. The full variable domain, in which reference TRBV19 and TRBJ2-4 provide the parts outside the CDR3, is DGGITQSPKYLFRKEGQNVTLSCEQNLNHDAMYWYRQDPGQGLRLIYYSQIVNDFQKGDIAEGYSVSREKKESFPLTVTSAQKNPTAFYLCASSMRGAEFHIQYFGAGTRLSVL.

This clone showed up many times. The read comes to an end 3 residues before the CDR3 does, leaving the germline J gene to fill in the end. The chain combines TRBV18 with TRBJ2-3, with unresolved D. The CDR3 is 14 residues long. Trimming took off 0 bases at V and 5 bases at J, with 9 bases between the two ends. Germline V gives CDR1 KGHSH, CDR2 LQKENI. The sequenced CDR3 bases are TGTGCCAGCTCACCACCATCCCAGCGAGATACG. Translation: CASSPPSQRDT. The entire CDR3 reads CASSPPSQRDTQYF.

This clone was recorded a few times. Read data end 3 residues before the CDR3 end; the end is taken from the germline J gene. The chain employs TRBV18 and TRBJ2-3, with 7 bases lining up with TRBD1. Germline V lookup: CDR1 KGHSH, CDR2 LQKENI. V dropped 5 bases and J dropped 1; count of bases not matched to a gene: 3. The CDR3 spans 14 residues. The DNA read from the CDR3 is TGTGCCAGCTCATTTGACAGGGGCACAGATACG. Protein sequence: CASSFDRGTDT. The entire CDR3 protein reads CASSFDRGTDTQYF.

Points on this clone: The CDR3 extends 3 residues past the end of the read, so its final part is completed from the germline J gene. The chain couples TRBV7-9 to TRBJ1-3, with D tentatively TRBD1 (5 bases). Germline V CDR1 and CDR2: SEHNR, FQNEAQ (reference sequence). V lost 5 bases and J lost 2, with 10 bases in between. The CDR3 runs to 14 residues. CDR3 DNA (partial): TGTGCCAGCAGCCGGGGGGGGGCTGGAAACACC. Its protein is CASSRGGAGNT. The whole CDR3 protein is CASSRGGAGNTIYF.